These 27 T cell receptor beta chains originate from one sample sequenced in a study of OX40 agonist ivuxolimab in advanced cancers. Only in-frame clones appear in the TCRdb table, and some are missing; sequencing was by immunoSEQ multiplex PCR. The table records about 95,000 clones, roughly nine tenths of them present only once. The sequences come from CD4+ or CD8+ T cells sorted from blood, collected in a trial of the OX40 agonist ivuxolimab. The receptors shown here come from an adult with an advanced solid tumor such as melanoma, head and neck, liver or kidney cancer.

The chain carries TRBV5-4 and TRBJ2-3; TRBD2 agrees at 11 bases. After removal of 4 bases from V and 2 bases from J, the junction contained 6 bases not matched to a gene. Germline V gene sequence: CDR1 SGHNT, CDR2 YYREEE (reference sequence). This CDR3 is built from 16 residues. CDR3 sequence reads: CASSPGTSGYTDTQYF. For the CDR3, the DNA is TGTGCCAGCAGCCCCGGGACTAGCGGCTACACAGATACGCAGTATTTT. Full variable domain (missing parts from reference TRBV5-4 and TRBJ2-3): ETGVTQSPTHLIKTRGQQVTLRCSSQSGHNTVSWYQQALGQGPQFIFQYYREEENGRGNFPPRFSGLQFPNYSSELNVNALELDDSALYLCASSPGTSGYTDTQYFGPGTRLTVL.

In its sample, this clone was seen a few times. The chain links TRBV4-1 to TRBJ1-3; TRBD1 is a possible D gene (5 bases). The germline V gene has CDR1 MGHRA and CDR2 YSYEKL. CDR3 length: 17 residues. The V gene lost 4 bases and the J gene lost 4 bases, with 20 bases spanning the gap. The DNA for the CDR3 is TGCGCCAGCAGCCGGATATGGGACTATCGGGCCGGAAACACCATATATTTT. Translating gives CASSRIWDYRAGNTIYF.

The CDR3 bases are TGTGCCAGCAGCCAGGTCGGACAGGTCGGGGGTACCGGGGAGCTGTTTTTT. Its protein product is CASSQVGQVGGTGELFF. The chain recombines TRBV14 with TRBJ2-2; perhaps TRBD1 as D (7 bases). The CDR3 has 17 amino acids. The V end lost 3 bases, the J end lost 5 bases, and 19 bases lay between the germline ends. Per germline, CDR1 SGHDN and CDR2 FVKESK.

This CDR3 is CASSYWQGASGELFF. The CDR3 DNA is TGTGCCAGCAGTTACTGGCAGGGGGCTAGCGGGGAGCTGTTTTTT. The chain employs TRBV6-5 and TRBJ2-2; TRBD1 agrees at 8 bases. The CDR3 has 15 residues. V shed 1 base, J shed 7 bases, and the junction held 5 bases outside the gene matches. The germline V gene encodes CDR1 MNHEY and CDR2 SVGAGI.

The CDR3 coding sequence is TGTGCCAGCAGTTACCGGGATACCTATCCAAACTACGAGCAGTACTTC. Protein product: CASSYRDTYPNYEQYF. The V call is TRBV6-5, the J call TRBJ2-7, with TRBD2 as a possible D gene (5 bases). CDR3 size: 16 residues. The germline V and J ends were trimmed by 2 bases and 3 bases, with 17 bases remaining between them. The germline V gene encodes CDR1 MNHEY and CDR2 SVGAGI.

The V call is TRBV2, the J call TRBJ1-5; the D gene is possibly TRBD1 (5 bases). Germline V gene sequence: CDR1 SNHLY, CDR2 FYNNEI. This CDR3 is built from 16 residues. V shed 2 bases and J shed 1 base, with 12 bases lying between them. The CDR3 sequence is CASSEIGGTSNQPQHF. The CDR3 bases are TGTGCCAGCAGTGAAATCGGGGGGACCAGCAATCAGCCCCAGCATTTT.

The rearrangement uses TRBV14 and TRBJ2-7, with TRBD1 matching over 11 bases. V trimming: 5 bases; J trimming: 2 bases; junction bases outside the gene matches: 17. CDR1 is SGHDN, CDR2 FVKESK, per germline. This CDR3 is built from 19 residues. CDR3 nucleotides: TGTGCCAGCAGCGGTATCCGGGACAGGGGGATTACGACCCCCTACGAGCAGTACTTC. Amino acid sequence: CASSGIRDRGITTPYEQYF.

DNA of the CDR3: TGTGCCAGCAGCTTAGGACTCCCGAACACCGGGGAGCTGTTTTTT. This codes for CASSLGLPNTGELFF. The rearrangement uses TRBV11-3 and TRBJ2-2; no reliable D call. Germline values: CDR1 SGHNT, CDR2 YENEEA. V lost 1 base and J lost 0, with 6 bases in between. The CDR3 runs 15 residues.

The chain combines TRBV19 with TRBJ1-4; weak D call: TRBD1 (6 bases). This CDR3 region has 18 residues. Germline CDR1 and CDR2: LNHDA and SQIVND (reference sequence). Trimming shortened V by 3 bases and J by 0 bases, and 17 bases separated the two germline ends. CDR3 nucleotide sequence: TGTGCCAGTAGTATGTGGGACACCCAGGCTTCAACTAATGAAAAACTGTTTTTT. Its translation is CASSMWDTQASTNEKLFF.

The chain recombines TRBV11-3 with TRBJ2-5; D not certain. Trimming pared 1 base from V and 5 bases from J, leaving 8 bases between. There are 13 residues in the CDR3. Looked up from germline, CDR1 is SGHNT and CDR2 is YENEEA. CDR3 bases: TGTGCCAGCAGCTTAGGGGTGAGCGAGACCCAGTACTTC. Its translation is CASSLGVSETQYF.

This chain connects TRBV9 to TRBJ2-1; the D gene is possibly TRBD2 (6 bases). Germline V gives CDR1 SGDLS, CDR2 YYNGEE. This CDR3 has 15 amino acids. V gave up 4 bases and J gave up 6 bases, with 17 bases separating them. The DNA for the CDR3 is TGTGCCAGCAGCAGGGACTTAATGTTCTCCAATGAGCAGTTCTTC. Translation: CASSRDLMFSNEQFF.

CDR3 sequence: CASSQQPGQGVYGYTF. The CDR3 region has the DNA TGTGCCAGCAGCCAACAACCGGGACAGGGGGTCTATGGCTACACCTTC. This sequence joins TRBV14 and TRBJ1-2; the match to TRBD1 covers 11 bases. Germline trimming cut 2 bases from V and 4 bases from J; bases unmatched to any gene: 6. The CDR3 extends over 16 amino acids. Germline V gene data show CDR1 as SGHDN and CDR2 as FVKESK.

The chain is built from TRBV5-4 and TRBJ1-3, with unresolved D. The CDR3 loop spans 13 amino acids. V dropped 5 bases and J dropped 0 bases, with 6 bases sitting between them. CDR1 SGHNT and CDR2 YYREEE come from the germline V gene (reference sequence). The DNA for the CDR3 is TGTGCCAGCAGGTACGACTCTGGAAACACCATATATTTT. Amino acid sequence: CASRYDSGNTIYF.

This clone occurred once. The rearrangement links TRBV11-2 to TRBJ2-5; 9 bases agree with TRBD2. The DNA end is a closer match to TRBJ2-7, so the J assignment may be wrong. Germline V lookup: CDR1 SGHAT, CDR2 FQNNGV. There are 14 residues in the CDR3. Here the CDR3 DNA reads TGTGCCAGCAGCTTAGTGCCGACTAGCGGCGAGCAGTACTTC. Amino acids: CASSLVPTSGEQYF.

The genes are TRBV2 and TRBJ1-1; D might be TRBD1 (5 bases). With 3 bases removed from V and 7 bases from J, the gap between germline ends came to 9 bases. Germline assignment: CDR1 SNHLY and CDR2 FYNNEI. The CDR3 covers 12 residues. The CDR3 region is CASSDMGVEAFF. DNA of the CDR3: TGTGCCAGCAGTGATATGGGGGTTGAAGCTTTCTTT.

The V call is TRBV7-8, the J call TRBJ2-2; weak D call: TRBD2 (6 bases). CDR3 length: 15 amino acids. Trimming shortened V by 1 base and J by 6 bases, and 12 bases separated the two germline ends. Germline lookup yields CDR1 SGHVS and CDR2 FQNEAQ. CDR3 residues: CASSLGGGFAGELFF. The CDR3 DNA follows: TGTGCCAGCAGCTTAGGGGGAGGTTTTGCCGGGGAGCTGTTTTTT.

The chain joins TRBV19 to TRBJ1-5; possible D gene TRBD1, 6 bases. Germline CDR1 reads LNHDA; CDR2 reads SQIVND (reference sequence). This CDR3 spans 16 amino acids. V was clipped by 9 bases and J by 2 bases, with 20 bases between them. The CDR3 sequence is CASHSGGPRRNQPQHF. As DNA, the CDR3 is TGTGCCAGCCATTCCGGGGGGCCAAGGCGCAATCAGCCCCAGCATTTT.

The chain employs TRBV27 and TRBJ2-2, with 15 bases lining up with TRBD2. Germline lookup yields CDR1 MNHEY and CDR2 SMNVEV (reference sequence). The CDR3 contains 20 residues. The ends lost 3 bases at V and 5 bases at J; junction bases unmatched: 13. This chain's CDR3 is CASSFKPGLAGGLMTGELFF. CDR3 DNA sequence: TGTGCCAGCAGTTTTAAGCCGGGACTAGCGGGAGGATTGATGACCGGGGAGCTGTTTTTT.

The chain has TRBV28 and TRBJ2-4; D gene uncertain. Trimming pared 5 bases from V and 0 bases from J, leaving 11 bases between. The CDR3 totals 15 residues. Germline assignment: CDR1 MDHEN and CDR2 SYDVKM. As DNA, the CDR3 is TGTGCCAGCAGTGTACATGGGTTAGCCAAAAACATTCAGTACTTC. Its translation: CASSVHGLAKNIQYF.

This sequence joins TRBV5-1 and TRBJ2-1, with 11 bases fitting TRBD2. This CDR3 has 14 residues. Germline V lookup: CDR1 SGHRS, CDR2 YFSETQ. V lost 2 bases to trimming and J lost 10 bases; unmatched junction nucleotides: 5. DNA for the CDR3: TGCGCCAGCAGCTTACTAGCGGGAGTAAACGAGCAGTTCTTC. Translation: CASSLLAGVNEQFF.

Regarding this clone: Sequence at one end of the junction differs from germline and may be a read error. The rearrangement joins TRBV6-5 to TRBJ1-2; 11 bases match TRBD1. Germline CDR1 reads MNHEY; CDR2 reads SVGAGI. CDR3 length equals 11 residues. The CDR3 region is CATSGQGAHTF. CDR3 sequence (DNA): TGTGCCACCAGTGGACAGGGGGCCCACACCTTC.

The chain carries TRBV5-1 and TRBJ2-1; TRBD2 agrees at 8 bases. The CDR3 consists of 16 residues. After removal of 0 bases from V and 4 bases from J, the junction contained 6 bases not matched to a gene. In germline, CDR1 is SGHRS, CDR2 YFSETQ. CDR3 protein: CASSLGSGSNYNEQFF. In nucleotides, the CDR3 is TGCGCCAGCAGCTTGGGCAGCGGGAGTAATTACAATGAGCAGTTCTTC.

This clone has only a few counts. The rearrangement joins TRBV19 to TRBJ1-2; D is possibly TRBD1 (5 bases). The V gene lost 0 bases and the J gene lost 3 bases, with 17 bases spanning the gap. CDR1 and CDR2 (germline): LNHDA, SQIVND (reference sequence). This CDR3 contains 17 residues. The CDR3 sequence is CASSIDRGRARDYGYTF. In DNA, the CDR3 is TGTGCCAGTAGTATAGATCGCGGCAGGGCCCGAGACTATGGCTACACCTTC.

V usage is TRBV18 and J usage is TRBJ2-2, with a tentative D call TRBD2 (6 bases). V shed 6 bases and J shed 7 bases, with 18 bases lying between them. This CDR3 is built from 15 residues. Germline values: CDR1 KGHSH, CDR2 LQKENI. DNA of the CDR3: TGTGCCAGCTCGCCTCGGGACTCCACGGGCGGGGAGCTGTTTTTT. Its translation is CASSPRDSTGGELFF.

For the CDR3, the DNA is TGTGCCAGCAGCCTCGAGCACGGGGAGACCACTGAAGCTTTCTTT. Protein sequence: CASSLEHGETTEAFF. The chain links TRBV4-2 to TRBJ1-1; D unclear. Germline CDR1 LGHNA, CDR2 YNFKEQ. V was pared by 4 bases and J by 4 bases, with 16 bases between. The CDR3 length is 15 residues.

On this clone: No DNA is shown, since the ends of the CDR3 on it are uncertain; the CDR3 is the one TCRdb lists. This chain uses TRBV5-1 with TRBJ2-3; the table assigns TRBD1, which was not confirmed against the DNA. The CDR3 extends over 14 residues, inclusive of both ends. CDR1 SGHRS and CDR2 YFSETQ come from the germline V gene. The CDR3: CASSFGQGTDTQYF.

This chain joins TRBV9 and TRBJ2-7; 8 bases are a match to TRBD2. This CDR3 is 14 amino acids long. Germline CDR1 SGDLS, CDR2 YYNGEE. V dropped 3 bases and J dropped 1; count of bases not matched to a gene: 3. CDR3 sequence reads: CASSAGTSSYEQYF. The CDR3 DNA reads TGTGCCAGCAGCGCCGGGACTAGTTCCTACGAGCAGTACTTC.